This entry features one TCR beta chain sequence. This sample is part of a study of T cell clones after liver transplantation. Measured with immunoSEQ multiplex PCR; TCRdb has only the in-frame clones, and not every one. This sample carries more than 65,000 clones, 90% of them seen once, and the ten largest clones take roughly 2.6%. Deletions cut 5 bases from V and 0 bases from J, with 14 bases between. The germline V gene has CDR1 SGHTA and CDR2 FQGNSA. The CDR3 sequence is 16 residues long. The TCR comes from a human donor who received a liver transplant. Sequencing was performed on CD4+ T cells from blood, taken before liver transplant. This chain links TRBV7-2 with TRBJ1-5; possibly TRBD1 for D (6 bases). The CDR3 coding sequence is TGTGCCAGCAGCAAAGGGGGTCCCCCTAGCAATCAGCCCCAGCATTTT. It specifies CASSKGGPPSNQPQHF.